The 25 T cell receptor beta chains listed next were all sequenced from one sample in a study of T-cell reconstitution after alpha-beta-depleted transplantation in children. The authors prepared the TCRbeta library with unique molecular identifiers. TCRdb processed the PCR reads anew with MiXCR; each CDR3 protein has one entry. The sample holds hundreds of thousands of distinct CDR3 sequences; around 12% are singletons and the top ten take 0.75% to 0.85%. Specimen: PBMCs, collected before TCRalphabeta/CD19-depleted stem cell transplant. These receptors came from a girl aged 2-10 years with congenital amegakaryocytic thrombocytopenia, due to receive a stem cell transplant.

The sample holds many counts of this clonotype. V is TRBV6-1 and J is TRBJ1-5, with TRBD1 matching over 7 bases. The V gene's germline CDR1 is MNHNS and CDR2 SASEGT. The CDR3 covers 12 residues. After removal of 7 bases from V and 7 bases from J, the junction contained 4 bases not matched to a gene. CDR3 amino acids: CASTGQEQPQHF. The CDR3 coding sequence is TGTGCCAGCACAGGACAGGAGCAGCCCCAGCATTTT.

This clonotype was counted a few times. The CDR3 spells CASSTTSGNGELFF. The CDR3 DNA sequence: TGTGCCAGCAGCACGACTAGCGGGAACGGGGAGCTGTTTTTT. The rearrangement links TRBV12-3 or TRBV12-4 to TRBJ2-2; 11 positions match TRBD2. The V and J ends lost 6 bases and 7 bases, in that order; junction bases with no gene match: 4. The CDR3 contains 14 residues.

There are many counts of this clonotype. The chain has TRBV7-8 and TRBJ2-1; 9 bases are shared with TRBD2. There are 19 residues in the CDR3. The germline CDR1 and CDR2 sequences are SGHVS and FQNEAQ. J was trimmed by 0 bases and V by 5 bases; bases with no gene match: 14. The CDR3 spells CASSALRGRGPSSYNEQFF. The CDR3 DNA is TGTGCCAGCAGCGCACTGCGCGGGAGGGGGCCAAGCTCCTACAATGAGCAGTTCTTC.

This clonotype was counted a few times. This sequence joins TRBV2 and TRBJ2-1; 11 nucleotides line up with TRBD2. The CDR3 consists of 15 residues. Per the germline V gene, CDR1 is SNHLY and CDR2 is FYNNEI. V was pared by 8 bases and J by 5 bases, with 8 bases of the junction left unmatched. This CDR3 is CASETPGLADNEQFF. As DNA, the CDR3 is TGTGCCAGCGAAACCCCGGGACTAGCGGACAATGAGCAGTTCTTC.

This clonotype appeared many times. The chain employs TRBV5-1 and TRBJ2-1; tentatively, D is TRBD2 (5 bases). The length of the CDR3 is 15 residues. From germline, CDR1 is SGHRS and CDR2 YFSETQ. Trimming took off 4 bases at V and 4 bases at J, with 15 bases between the two ends. The CDR3 reads CASSLVAQNYNEQFF. As DNA, the CDR3 is TGCGCCAGCAGCCTCGTAGCGCAAAATTACAATGAGCAGTTCTTC.

This clonotype was detected ten times or more. The V gene is TRBV20-1, the J gene TRBJ2-1, with 12 bases that match TRBD2. J lost 8 bases, V lost 2 bases, and 4 bases had no gene match. The V gene's germline CDR1 is DFQATT and CDR2 SNEGSKA (reference sequence). The CDR3 sequence is 14 residues long. The CDR3 nucleotides read TGCAGTGCTAGACGACTAGCGGGAGTTCATGAGCAGTTCTTC. It yields the protein CSARRLAGVHEQFF.

This clonotype has just a few counts. DNA for the CDR3: TGCAGTGCCACGACAGGGCACGAGCAGTTCTTC. It yields the protein CSATTGHEQFF. The chain is built from TRBV20-1 and TRBJ2-1, with 7 bases that match TRBD1. V lost 6 bases and J lost 10; bases outside the gene matches: 6. The germline V gene encodes CDR1 DFQATT and CDR2 SNEGSKA (reference sequence). The CDR3 covers 11 residues.

In this sample, this clonotype turned up many times. V and J are TRBV12-3 or TRBV12-4 and TRBJ2-7, with TRBD1 identical over 7 bases. After removal of 5 bases from V and 3 bases from J, the junction contained 7 bases not matched to a gene. This CDR3 is built from 14 residues. The CDR3 DNA reads as TGTGCCAGCAGTCGCTGGACAGGAGGCTACGAGCAGTACTTC. It is translated as CASSRWTGGYEQYF.

The chain recombines TRBV20-1 with TRBJ2-2; D possibly matches TRBD1 or TRBD2 (5 bases each). The length of the CDR3 is 12 residues. The germline gives CDR1 DFQATT, CDR2 SNEGSKA (reference sequence). V lost 1 base and J 8 bases, leaving 8 bases between the germline ends. In DNA, the CDR3 is TGCAGTGCTAGAGTGGGGGTAGGGGAGCTGTTTTTT. Translation gives CSARVGVGELFF.

This clonotype has a count of ten or more. The V and J genes are TRBV12-3 or TRBV12-4 and TRBJ2-3; tentatively, D is TRBD2 (5 bases). The CDR3 has 12 residues. V was shortened by 3 bases and J by 14 bases, with 15 bases between the two germline ends. The CDR3 bases are TGTGCCAGCAGTTTGGCCGGGGTCCCCCCGTATTTT. Translation gives CASSLAGVPPYF.

This clonotype showed up just a few times. The genes are TRBV27 and TRBJ2-4; no reliable D call. V was pared by 5 bases and J by 0 bases, with 11 bases between. Germline V CDR1 and CDR2: MNHEY, SMNVEV (reference sequence). This CDR3 contains 15 residues. As DNA, the CDR3 is TGTGCCAGCAGTACCCAGGAACTAGCCAAAAACATTCAGTACTTC. As protein: CASSTQELAKNIQYF.

This clonotype was counted only a few times. J is TRBJ2-7 and V is TRBV20-1, with TRBD2 matching over 8 bases. Germline CDR1 reads DFQATT; CDR2 reads SNEGSKA (reference sequence). This CDR3 contains 15 residues. The trim removed 6 bases at V and 0 bases at J, leaving 10 bases unmatched. CDR3 residues: CSASPGLVTSYEQYF. CDR3 nucleotide sequence: TGCAGTGCATCTCCGGGACTAGTGACCTCCTACGAGCAGTACTTC.

There are a few counts of this clonotype. This chain links TRBV20-1 with TRBJ2-3, with 13 bases identical to TRBD2. This CDR3 spans 13 amino acids. Germline V gene sequence: CDR1 DFQATT, CDR2 SNEGSKA (reference sequence). For the CDR3, the DNA is TGCAGCGCACTAGCGGGAGGGCCAAATACGCAGTATTTT. Translating gives CSALAGGPNTQYF.

This clonotype showed up many times. The germline gene is not matched at one end of the junction; a read error may be the cause. The chain employs TRBV7-2 and TRBJ2-3, with 8 nucleotides matching TRBD2. CDR1 SGHTA and CDR2 FQGNSA come from the germline V gene. The length of the CDR3 is 14 residues. The CDR3: CASSLEFWAGGPDF. CDR3 sequence (DNA): TGTGCCAGCAGCTTAGAGTTTTGGGCGGGAGGCCCAGATTTT.

The gene calls are TRBV19 and TRBJ2-1; weak D call: TRBD2 (6 bases). This CDR3 region has 15 residues. CDR1 LNHDA and CDR2 SQIVND come from the germline V gene (reference sequence). V lost 9 bases and J lost 3, with 18 bases in between. CDR3 region: CASRPPGSYYNEQFF. In DNA form, the CDR3 reads TGTGCCAGCCGGCCCCCCGGGAGCTACTACAATGAGCAGTTCTTC.

The rearrangement links TRBV29-1 to TRBJ2-7, with 9 bases aligning to TRBD2. The V gene's germline CDR1 is SQVTM and CDR2 ANQGSEA. This CDR3 is 15 amino acids long. The V gene end was trimmed by 4 bases and the J gene end by 2 bases; junction bases not matched to a gene: 9. The CDR3 spells CSVVALAGNPYEQYF. The CDR3 nucleotides are TGCAGCGTTGTGGCCCTAGCGGGAAACCCCTACGAGCAGTACTTC.

This clonotype has ten or more counts. The V and J genes are TRBV15 and TRBJ1-1; 9 nucleotides match TRBD1. Germline V gene data show CDR1 as LNHNV and CDR2 as YYDKDF (reference sequence). With V trimmed by 5 bases and J by 1 base, 2 bases remained unmatched. The CDR3 has 14 residues. The CDR3: CATSRGQGNTEAFF. The CDR3 DNA reads as TGTGCCACCAGCCGGGGACAGGGGAACACTGAAGCTTTCTTT.

This clonotype showed up many times. This chain joins TRBV6-2 or TRBV6-3 and TRBJ1-4; possibly TRBD1 for D (6 bases). The CDR3 length is 14 residues. The V end was cut by 6 bases, the J end by 6 bases, with 14 bases between. The V gene's germline CDR1 is MNHEY and CDR2 SVGEGT. CDR3 nucleotide sequence: TGTGCCAGCAGCAAGGACAGATCCCATGAAAAACTGTTTTTT. Its protein product is CASSKDRSHEKLFF.

This chain links TRBV20-1 with TRBJ2-5, with TRBD2 matching over 12 bases. V gave up 4 bases and J gave up 4 bases; unmatched junction bases: 16. The CDR3 runs 18 residues. CDR1 is DFQATT and CDR2 is SNEGSKA in the germline V gene (reference sequence). Written as DNA, the CDR3 is TGCAGTGCTATCACCGGACTAGCGGGAACCCCCTTTAGAGAGACCCAGTACTTC. Protein sequence: CSAITGLAGTPFRETQYF.

Many counts were recorded for this clonotype. The V call is TRBV20-1, the J call TRBJ2-4, with a tentative D call TRBD2 (6 bases). Germline V CDR1 and CDR2: DFQATT, SNEGSKA (reference sequence). The CDR3 loop spans 13 amino acids. V lost 3 bases to trimming and J lost 1 base, with 7 bases between them. CDR3 protein: CSAREGAKNIQYF. In nucleotides, the CDR3 is TGCAGTGCTAGGGAGGGGGCCAAAAACATTCAGTACTTC.

At least ten counts were recorded for this clonotype. The CDR3 is CASSLSSGAYNEQFF. The CDR3 nucleotides are TGTGCCAGCAGCTTAAGTTCTGGGGCCTACAATGAGCAGTTCTTC. This chain joins TRBV27 and TRBJ2-1, with D unresolved. Germline assignment: CDR1 MNHEY and CDR2 SMNVEV (reference sequence). V lost 6 bases and J lost 2, with 14 bases in between. The CDR3 spans 15 residues.

This clonotype came up many times. The chain carries TRBV12-3 or TRBV12-4 and TRBJ2-1, with D possibly TRBD1 on 6 matching bases. The CDR3 is 12 amino acids. The germline V and J ends were trimmed by 7 bases and 8 bases, with 12 bases remaining between them. The CDR3 nucleotides are TGTGCCAGCAACCTCAAGGGGGATGAGCAGTTCTTC. Amino acid sequence: CASNLKGDEQFF.

This clonotype was counted ten times or more. V usage is TRBV6-5 and J usage is TRBJ2-1; the D is unclear. Trimming left V 6 bases short and J 4 bases short, with 10 bases between. The CDR3 spans 13 residues. Per the germline V gene, CDR1 is MNHEY and CDR2 is SVGAGI. CDR3 sequence reads: CASRPGQYNEQFF. DNA of the CDR3: TGTGCCAGCAGGCCGGGTCAATACAATGAGCAGTTCTTC.

In this sample, this clonotype turned up many times. CDR3 sequence (DNA): TGTGCCAGCAGTTATTCGGCAGTCTCCTACGAGCAGTACTTC. Encoded protein: CASSYSAVSYEQYF. The chain recombines TRBV27 with TRBJ2-7, with D unresolved. Germline values: CDR1 MNHEY, CDR2 SMNVEV (reference sequence). This CDR3 is 14 amino acids long. V was trimmed by 4 bases and J by 0 bases, leaving 10 bases between them.

This clonotype has a handful of counts. This rearrangement joins TRBV7-2 to TRBJ1-4, with D unresolved. CDR1 SGHTA and CDR2 FQGNSA come from the germline V gene. The CDR3 has 11 amino acids. With 1 base removed from V and 10 bases from J, the gap between germline ends came to 4 bases. The CDR3, as DNA: TGTGCCAGCAGCTTAGTTGGAAAACTGTTTTTT. Its translation is CASSLVGKLFF.